The source of this TCR beta chain is a study of T cell repertoires in cytomegalovirus infection. Study at large: Epitope selection comprised recently identified HLA-C-restricted CMV epitopes and well-studied HLA-B-restricted CMV epitopes. In public TCR beta signatures, there were indications of both CMV infection and matching HLA type.

This clonotype has more than one count but fewer than ten. Antigen unknown. This CDR3 region has 15 residues. The ends were cut back, 1 base at V and 5 bases at J, with 15 bases in the middle. TCRdb used MiXCR to reprocess the reads, holding one entry per CDR3 protein. The repertoire holds fewer than 1,000,000 distinct CDR3 sequences, with about a third as singletons. This TCR was sampled from a human donor in good health (CMV status not recorded). Some clones in this sample may be carry-over from other donors' samples. The V call is TRBV5-3, the J call TRBJ2-5; D possibly corresponds to TRBD2 (7 bases). TRBV5-3 is annotated as an ORF whose role is uncertain. The sequences come from cultured CD8+ T cells from PBMCs, collected from culture after CMV antigen stimulation. DNA of the CDR3: TGTGCCAGAAGCTTGTTTTCGGGGGGCGAGGAGACCCAGTACTTC. Protein sequence: CARSLFSGGEETQYF.